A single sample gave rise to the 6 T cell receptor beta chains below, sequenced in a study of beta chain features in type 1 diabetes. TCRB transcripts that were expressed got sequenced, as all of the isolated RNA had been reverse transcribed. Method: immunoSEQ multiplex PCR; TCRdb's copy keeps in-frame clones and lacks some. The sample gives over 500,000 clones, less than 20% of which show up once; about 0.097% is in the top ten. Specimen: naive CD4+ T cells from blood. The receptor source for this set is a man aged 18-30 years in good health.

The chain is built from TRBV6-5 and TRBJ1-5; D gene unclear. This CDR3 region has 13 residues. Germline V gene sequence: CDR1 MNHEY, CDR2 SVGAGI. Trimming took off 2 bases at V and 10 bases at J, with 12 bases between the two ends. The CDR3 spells CASSYTARDPQHF. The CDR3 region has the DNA TGTGCCAGCAGTTACACGGCACGGGATCCCCAGCATTTT.

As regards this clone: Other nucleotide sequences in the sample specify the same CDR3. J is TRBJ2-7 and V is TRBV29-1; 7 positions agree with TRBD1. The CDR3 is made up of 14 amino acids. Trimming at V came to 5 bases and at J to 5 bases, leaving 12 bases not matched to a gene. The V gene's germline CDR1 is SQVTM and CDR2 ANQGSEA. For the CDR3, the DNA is TGCAGCGTTCTCCCCCGACAGGGTCCCAACGAGCAGTACTTC. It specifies CSVLPRQGPNEQYF.

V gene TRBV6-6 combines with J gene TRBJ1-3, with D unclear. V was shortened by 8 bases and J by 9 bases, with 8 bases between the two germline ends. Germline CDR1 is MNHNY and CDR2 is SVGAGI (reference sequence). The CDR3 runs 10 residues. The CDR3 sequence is CASGSRTIYF. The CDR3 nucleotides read TGTGCCAGCGGCAGCCGCACCATATATTTT.

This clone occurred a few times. The CDR3 region has the DNA TGTGCCACCAGTAATTGGGGACACCACCAAGAGACCCAGTACTTC. As protein: CATSNWGHHQETQYF. The chain recombines TRBV15 with TRBJ2-5, with D perhaps matching TRBD1 (6 bases). This CDR3 has 15 amino acids. CDR1 LNHNV and CDR2 YYDKDF come from the germline V gene (reference sequence). Trimming removed 6 bases from V and 0 bases from J, with 14 bases in between.

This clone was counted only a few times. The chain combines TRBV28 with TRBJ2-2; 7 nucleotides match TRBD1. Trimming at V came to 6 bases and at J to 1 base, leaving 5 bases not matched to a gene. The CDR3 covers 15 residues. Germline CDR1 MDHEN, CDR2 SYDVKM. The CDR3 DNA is TGTGCCAGCAGGGGACAGATCCTGAACACCGGGGAGCTGTTTTTT. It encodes CASRGQILNTGELFF. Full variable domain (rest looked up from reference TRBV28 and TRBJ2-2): DVKVTQSSRYLVKRTGEKVFLECVQDMDHENMFWYRQDPGLGLRLIYFSYDVKMKEKGDIPEGYSVSREKKERFSLILESASTNQTSMYLCASRGQILNTGELFFGEGSRLTVL.

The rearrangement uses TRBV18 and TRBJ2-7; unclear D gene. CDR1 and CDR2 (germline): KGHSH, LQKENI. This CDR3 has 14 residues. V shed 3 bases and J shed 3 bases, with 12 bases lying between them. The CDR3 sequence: CASSPGGWYYEQYF. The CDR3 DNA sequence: TGTGCCAGCTCACCGGGTGGGTGGTACTACGAGCAGTACTTC. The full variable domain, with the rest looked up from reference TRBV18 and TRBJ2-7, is NAGVMQNPRHLVRRRGQEARLRCSPMKGHSHVYWYRQLPEEGLKFMVYLQKENIIDESGMPKERFSAEFPKEGPSILRIQQVVRGDSAAYFCASSPGGWYYEQYFGPGTRLTVT.